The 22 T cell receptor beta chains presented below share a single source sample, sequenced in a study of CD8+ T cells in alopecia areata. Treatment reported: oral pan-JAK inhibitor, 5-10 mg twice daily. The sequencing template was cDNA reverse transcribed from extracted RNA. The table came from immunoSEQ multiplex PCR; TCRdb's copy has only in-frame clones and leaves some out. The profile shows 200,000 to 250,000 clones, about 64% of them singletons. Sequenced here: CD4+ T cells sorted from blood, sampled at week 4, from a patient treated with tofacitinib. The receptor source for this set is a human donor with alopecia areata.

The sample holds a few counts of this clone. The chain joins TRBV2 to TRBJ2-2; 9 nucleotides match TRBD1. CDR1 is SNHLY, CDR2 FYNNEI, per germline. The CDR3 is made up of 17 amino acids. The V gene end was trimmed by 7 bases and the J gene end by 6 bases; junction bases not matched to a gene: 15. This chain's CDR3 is CASNTPPGTGRAGELFF. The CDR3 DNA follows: TGTGCCAGCAATACACCTCCCGGGACAGGGCGGGCCGGGGAGCTGTTTTTT.

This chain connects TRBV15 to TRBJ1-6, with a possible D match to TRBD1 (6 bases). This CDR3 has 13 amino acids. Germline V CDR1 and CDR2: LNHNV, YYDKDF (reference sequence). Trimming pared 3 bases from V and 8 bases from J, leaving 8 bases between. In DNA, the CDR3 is TGTGCCACCAGCAGGGCAGGGGATTCACCCCTCCACTTT. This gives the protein CATSRAGDSPLHF.

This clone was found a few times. CDR3 DNA: TGTGCTAGTGGTTTGGCGACTAGCGGGATCCACAATGAGCAGTTCTTC. Translating gives CASGLATSGIHNEQFF. J is TRBJ2-1 and V is TRBV12-5, with TRBD2 matching 11 bases. This CDR3 region has 16 residues. CDR1 LGHNT and CDR2 FRNRAP come from the germline V gene. J gave up 5 bases and V 1 base, and 4 bases lay outside the gene matches.

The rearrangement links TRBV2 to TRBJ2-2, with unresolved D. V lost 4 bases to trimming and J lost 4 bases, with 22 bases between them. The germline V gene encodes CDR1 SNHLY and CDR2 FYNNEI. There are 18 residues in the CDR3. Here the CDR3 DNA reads TGTGCCAGCAGTGGAAATTTCGGTTGGTACATGTCCACCGGGGAGCTGTTTTTT. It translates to CASSGNFGWYMSTGELFF.

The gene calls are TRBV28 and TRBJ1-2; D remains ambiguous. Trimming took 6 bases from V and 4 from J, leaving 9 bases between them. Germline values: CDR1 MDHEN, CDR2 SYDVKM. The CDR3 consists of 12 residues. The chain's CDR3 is CASSSGVYGYTF. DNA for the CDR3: TGTGCCAGCAGCTCCGGGGTCTATGGCTACACCTTC.

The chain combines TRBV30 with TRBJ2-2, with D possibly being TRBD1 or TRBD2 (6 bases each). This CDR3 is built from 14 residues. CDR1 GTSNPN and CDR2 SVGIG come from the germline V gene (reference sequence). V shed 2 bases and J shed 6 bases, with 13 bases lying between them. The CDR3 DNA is TGTGCCTGGAGTCCTACGGGGGCAGCCGGGGAGCTGTTTTTT. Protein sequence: CAWSPTGAAGELFF. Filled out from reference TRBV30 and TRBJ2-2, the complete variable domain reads SQTIHQWPATLVQPVGSPLSLECTVEGTSNPNLYWYRQAAGRGLQLLFYSVGIGQISSEVPQNLSASRPQDRQFILSSKKLLLSDSGFYLCAWSPTGAAGELFFGEGSRLTVL.

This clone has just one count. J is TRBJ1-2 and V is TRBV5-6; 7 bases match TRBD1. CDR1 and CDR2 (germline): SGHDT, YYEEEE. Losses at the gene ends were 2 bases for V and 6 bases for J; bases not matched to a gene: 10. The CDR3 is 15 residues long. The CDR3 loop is CASSLVDRAFDGYTF. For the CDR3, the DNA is TGTGCCAGCAGCTTAGTCGACAGGGCCTTTGATGGCTACACCTTC. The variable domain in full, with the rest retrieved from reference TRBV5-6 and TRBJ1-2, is DAGVTQSPTHLIKTRGQQVTLRCSPKSGHDTVSWYQQALGQGPQFIFQYYEEEERQRGNFPDRFSGHQFPNYSSELNVNALLLGDSALYLCASSLVDRAFDGYTFGSGTRLTVV.

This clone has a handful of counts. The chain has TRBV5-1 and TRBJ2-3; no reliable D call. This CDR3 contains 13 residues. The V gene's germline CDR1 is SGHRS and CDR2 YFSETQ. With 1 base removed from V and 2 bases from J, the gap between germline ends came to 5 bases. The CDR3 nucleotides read TGCGCCAGCAGCTTGTTAACCACAGATACGCAGTATTTT. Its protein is CASSLLTTDTQYF.

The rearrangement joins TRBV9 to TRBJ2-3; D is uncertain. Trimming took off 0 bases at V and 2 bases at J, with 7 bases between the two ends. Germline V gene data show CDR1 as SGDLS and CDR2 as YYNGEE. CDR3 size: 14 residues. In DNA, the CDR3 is TGTGCCAGCAGCGTAGAACGTGACACAGATACGCAGTATTTT. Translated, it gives CASSVERDTDTQYF.

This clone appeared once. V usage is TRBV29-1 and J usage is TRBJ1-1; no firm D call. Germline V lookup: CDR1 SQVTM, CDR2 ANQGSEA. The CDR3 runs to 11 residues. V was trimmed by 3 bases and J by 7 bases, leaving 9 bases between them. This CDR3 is CSVDTAFEAFF. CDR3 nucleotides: TGCAGCGTTGATACAGCATTTGAAGCTTTCTTT.

Here the CDR3 reads CASSPSWGQTGAFF. For the CDR3, the DNA is TGTGCCAGCAGCCCCTCGTGGGGGCAAACGGGAGCTTTCTTT. The chain joins TRBV5-6 to TRBJ1-1; D is perhaps TRBD1 (6 bases). The germline CDR1 and CDR2 sequences are SGHDT and YYEEEE. V dropped 4 bases and J dropped 10 bases, with 20 bases sitting between them. CDR3 length: 14 amino acids.

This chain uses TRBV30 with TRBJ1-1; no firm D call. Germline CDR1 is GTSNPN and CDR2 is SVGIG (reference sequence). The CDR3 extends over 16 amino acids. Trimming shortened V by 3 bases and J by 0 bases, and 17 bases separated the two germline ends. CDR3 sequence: CAWSLYGTVMNTEAFF. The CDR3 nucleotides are TGTGCCTGGAGCCTCTATGGTACAGTTATGAACACTGAAGCTTTCTTT.

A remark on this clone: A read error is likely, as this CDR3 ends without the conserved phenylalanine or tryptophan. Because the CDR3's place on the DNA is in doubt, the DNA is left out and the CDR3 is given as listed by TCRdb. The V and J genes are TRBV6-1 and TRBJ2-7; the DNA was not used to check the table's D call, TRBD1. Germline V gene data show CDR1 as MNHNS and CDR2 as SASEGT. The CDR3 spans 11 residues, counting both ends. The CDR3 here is CARIIRGQGKI.

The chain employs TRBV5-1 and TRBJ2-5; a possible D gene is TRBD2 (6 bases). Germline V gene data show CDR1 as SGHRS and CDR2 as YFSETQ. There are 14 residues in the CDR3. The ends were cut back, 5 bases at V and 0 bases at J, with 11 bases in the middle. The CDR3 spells CASRKIADQETQYF. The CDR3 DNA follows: TGCGCCAGCAGGAAGATAGCGGACCAAGAGACCCAGTACTTC.

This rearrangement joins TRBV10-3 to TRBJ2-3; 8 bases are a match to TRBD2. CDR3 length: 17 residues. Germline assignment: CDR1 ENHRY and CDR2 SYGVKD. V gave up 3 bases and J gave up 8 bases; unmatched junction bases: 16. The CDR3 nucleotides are TGTGCCATCAGTGACACCGGGGGGGCCGGATTCTTCGCTACGCAGTATTTT. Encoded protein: CAISDTGGAGFFATQYF.

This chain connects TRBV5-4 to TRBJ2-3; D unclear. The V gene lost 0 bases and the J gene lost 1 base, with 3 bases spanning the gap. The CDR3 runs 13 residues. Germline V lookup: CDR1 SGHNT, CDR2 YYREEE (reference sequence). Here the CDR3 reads CASSLDRTDTQYF. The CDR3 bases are TGTGCCAGCAGCTTGGACCGCACAGATACGCAGTATTTT.

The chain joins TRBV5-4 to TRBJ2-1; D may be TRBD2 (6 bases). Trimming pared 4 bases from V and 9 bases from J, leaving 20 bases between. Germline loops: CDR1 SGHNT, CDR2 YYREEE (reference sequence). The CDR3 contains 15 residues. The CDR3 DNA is TGTGCCAGCAGCCGGGGACTGACGAACGACGCTGAGCAGTTCTTC. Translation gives CASSRGLTNDAEQFF.

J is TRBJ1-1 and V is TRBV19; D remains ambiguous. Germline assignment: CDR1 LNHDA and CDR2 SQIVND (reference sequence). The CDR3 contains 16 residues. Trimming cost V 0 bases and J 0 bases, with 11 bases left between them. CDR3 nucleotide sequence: TGTGCCAGTAGTATAGAGACGGGAGCGATGAACACTGAAGCTTTCTTT. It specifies CASSIETGAMNTEAFF.

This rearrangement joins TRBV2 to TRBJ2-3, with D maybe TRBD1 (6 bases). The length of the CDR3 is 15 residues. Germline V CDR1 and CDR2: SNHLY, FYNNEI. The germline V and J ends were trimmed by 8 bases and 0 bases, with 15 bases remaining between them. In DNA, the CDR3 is TGTGCCAGCCGAAAGACAGGACCCAGCACAGATACGCAGTATTTT. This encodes CASRKTGPSTDTQYF. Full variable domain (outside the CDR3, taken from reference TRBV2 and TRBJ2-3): EPEVTQTPSHQVTQMGQEVILRCVPISNHLYFYWYRQILGQKVEFLVSFYNNEISEKSEIFDDQFSVERPDGSNFTLKIRSTKLEDSAMYFCASRKTGPSTDTQYFGPGTRLTVL.

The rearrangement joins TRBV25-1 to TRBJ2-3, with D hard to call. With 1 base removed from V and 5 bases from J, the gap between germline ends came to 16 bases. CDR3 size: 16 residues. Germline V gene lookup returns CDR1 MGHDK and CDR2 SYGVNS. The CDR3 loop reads CASSELGWEGKDTQYF. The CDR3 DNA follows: TGTGCCAGCAGTGAATTGGGCTGGGAAGGGAAAGATACGCAGTATTTT.

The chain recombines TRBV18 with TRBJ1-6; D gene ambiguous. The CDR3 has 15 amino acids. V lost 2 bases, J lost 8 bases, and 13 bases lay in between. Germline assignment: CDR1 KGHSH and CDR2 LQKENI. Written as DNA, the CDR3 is TGTGCCAGCTCACCAGCGAACAGCTGGGATTCACCCCTCCACTTT. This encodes CASSPANSWDSPLHF. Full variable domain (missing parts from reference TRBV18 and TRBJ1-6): NAGVMQNPRHLVRRRGQEARLRCSPMKGHSHVYWYRQLPEEGLKFMVYLQKENIIDESGMPKERFSAEFPKEGPSILRIQQVVRGDSAAYFCASSPANSWDSPLHFGNGTRLTVT.

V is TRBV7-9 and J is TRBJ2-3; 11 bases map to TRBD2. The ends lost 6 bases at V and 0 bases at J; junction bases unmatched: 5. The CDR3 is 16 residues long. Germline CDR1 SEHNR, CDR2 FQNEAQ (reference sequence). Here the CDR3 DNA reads TGTGCCAGCAGTCCGAGACTAGCGGGGAGCACAGATACGCAGTATTTT. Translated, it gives CASSPRLAGSTDTQYF. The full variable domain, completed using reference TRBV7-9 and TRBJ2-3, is DTGVSQNPRHKITKRGQNVTFRCDPISEHNRLYWYRQTLGQGPEFLTYFQNEAQLEKSRLLSDRFSAERPKGSFSTLEIQRTEQGDSAMYLCASSPRLAGSTDTQYFGPGTRLTVL.